What follows are 29 T cell receptor beta chains derived from one specimen sequenced in a study of T-cell memory formation after mild COVID-19. MiXCR, run by TCRdb on the 5' RACE reads, gives a single entry per CDR3 protein. This sample has 580,000 or so distinct CDR3 sequences, with approximately 15% found just once. Sequenced input: PBMCs or a T cell subset sorted from them (not recorded which). These receptors came from an adult woman who had mild COVID-19 (a few samples of this study predate the infection). Cell type and time point are not known.

CDR3 nucleotides: TGTGCCAGCAGTGAAGCCTCTACCTACGAGCAGTACTTC. Its protein product is CASSEASTYEQYF. The chain combines TRBV2 with TRBJ2-7; D is undetermined. Germline V CDR1 and CDR2: SNHLY, FYNNEI. The CDR3 extends over 13 amino acids. The germline V and J ends were trimmed by 0 bases and 2 bases, with 5 bases remaining between them.

This chain connects TRBV9 to TRBJ2-7, with D possibly matching TRBD1 (5 bases). The CDR3 is 15 residues long. Germline CDR1 reads SGDLS; CDR2 reads YYNGEE. Trimming left V 0 bases short and J 2 bases short, with 12 bases between. The CDR3 DNA reads TGTGCCAGCAGCGTAGACTCTGACAGTACCTACGAGCAGTACTTC. It is translated as CASSVDSDSTYEQYF.

The V call is TRBV5-5, the J call TRBJ2-1; D not resolved. Germline V gene sequence: CDR1 SGHKS, CDR2 YYEKEE (reference sequence). The V and J ends lost 0 bases and 0 bases respectively, with 10 bases between them. The CDR3 consists of 16 residues. The CDR3 region is CASSLVTPSSYNEQFF. The DNA of the CDR3 is TGTGCCAGCAGCTTGGTCACACCCAGCTCCTACAATGAGCAGTTCTTC.

This clonotype was seen a handful of times. The chain combines TRBV7-3 with TRBJ2-7; the match to TRBD1 covers 7 bases. Germline-derived CDR1 and CDR2 are SGHTA and FQGTGA. There are 12 residues in the CDR3. V lost 4 bases to trimming and J lost 7 bases; unmatched junction nucleotides: 4. CDR3 loop: CASSSTGVEQYF. CDR3 nucleotides: TGTGCCAGCAGCTCCACAGGGGTTGAGCAGTACTTC.

The table lists this clonotype with a few counts. The chain joins TRBV5-5 to TRBJ1-1; D gene unclear. The length of the CDR3 is 16 residues. CDR1 and CDR2 (germline): SGHKS, YYEKEE (reference sequence). V lost 0 bases and J 4 bases, leaving 16 bases between the germline ends. The chain's CDR3 is CASSLELGLVITEAFF. In nucleotides, the CDR3 is TGTGCCAGCAGCTTGGAGCTGGGCCTCGTCATCACTGAAGCTTTCTTT.

The chain links TRBV12-3 or TRBV12-4 to TRBJ2-7; perhaps TRBD1 as D (7 bases). Trimming removed 6 bases from V and 2 bases from J, with 17 bases in between. CDR3 length: 15 amino acids. In DNA form, the CDR3 reads TGTGCCAGCAGCCGCCCTGCGGGGACAGCCTACGAGCAGTACTTC. Its protein product is CASSRPAGTAYEQYF.

V gene TRBV5-4 combines with J gene TRBJ2-1; D is undetermined. The CDR3 spans 15 residues. Germline CDR1 SGHNT, CDR2 YYREEE (reference sequence). V lost 0 bases and J 10 bases, leaving 17 bases between the germline ends. The CDR3 is CASSLDESPTREQFF. The CDR3 DNA follows: TGTGCCAGCAGCTTGGATGAGTCACCCACGAGGGAGCAGTTCTTC.

This chain uses TRBV6-4 with TRBJ2-1; 8 bases map to TRBD2. The CDR3 totals 14 residues. Trimming at V came to 2 bases and at J to 9 bases, leaving 6 bases not matched to a gene. In germline, CDR1 is MRHNA, CDR2 SNTAGT. The CDR3 region is CASSDISGKGEQFF. The CDR3 nucleotides are TGTGCCAGCAGTGACATTAGCGGGAAGGGTGAGCAGTTCTTC.

The chain carries TRBV11-2 and TRBJ2-7; no clear D. V was pared by 1 base and J by 2 bases, with 9 bases between. The CDR3 extends over 14 amino acids. CDR1 and CDR2 from the germline V gene are SGHAT and FQNNGV. The chain's CDR3 is CASSLALYTYEQYF. The CDR3 coding sequence is TGTGCCAGCAGCTTAGCTCTTTATACCTACGAGCAGTACTTC. Full variable domain (missing parts from reference TRBV11-2 and TRBJ2-7): EAGVAQSPRYKIIEKRQSVAFWCNPISGHATLYWYQQILGQGPKLLIQFQNNGVVDDSQLPKDRFSAERLKGVDSTLKIQPAKLEDSAVYLCASSLALYTYEQYFGPGTRLTVT.

This clonotype occurred a few times. This chain links TRBV5-1 with TRBJ2-3, with D possibly TRBD2 on 6 matching bases. This CDR3 has 15 residues. CDR1 is SGHRS and CDR2 is YFSETQ in the germline V gene. V gave up 0 bases and J gave up 5 bases, with 13 bases separating them. This chain's CDR3 is CASSLDLRGGDTQYF. CDR3 coding DNA: TGCGCCAGCAGCTTGGACCTTCGGGGAGGAGATACGCAGTATTTT.

This clonotype has just a few counts. The rearrangement links TRBV5-1 to TRBJ2-5, with D unresolved. There are 15 residues in the CDR3. Deletions cut 2 bases from V and 0 bases from J, with 11 bases between. Looked up from germline, CDR1 is SGHRS and CDR2 is YFSETQ. The CDR3 DNA is TGCGCCAGCAGCTTCGGCTGGGTGTACCAAGAGACCCAGTACTTC. Translation gives CASSFGWVYQETQYF.

The rearrangement uses TRBV10-3 and TRBJ2-7; 10 nucleotides agree with TRBD2. The CDR3 loop spans 14 amino acids. Germline lookup yields CDR1 ENHRY and CDR2 SYGVKD. V shed 7 bases, J shed 3 bases, and the junction held 6 bases outside the gene matches. CDR3 protein: CAIKASGSVYEQYF. CDR3 in DNA: TGTGCCATCAAAGCTAGCGGGAGCGTCTACGAGCAGTACTTC.

This clonotype was counted only a few times. This chain connects TRBV4-1 to TRBJ2-5, with 8 bases matching TRBD2. Germline lookup yields CDR1 MGHRA and CDR2 YSYEKL. CDR3 size: 16 residues. V trimming: 0 bases; J trimming: 4 bases; junction bases outside the gene matches: 7. This chain's CDR3 is CASSQEYRGGLETQYF. In DNA form, the CDR3 reads TGCGCCAGCAGCCAAGAGTACCGGGGGGGTTTAGAGACCCAGTACTTC.

This clonotype was counted many times. J is TRBJ2-7 and V is TRBV18, with D perhaps matching TRBD2 (6 bases). Germline V gives CDR1 KGHSH, CDR2 LQKENI. The CDR3 runs to 13 residues. V shed 5 bases and J shed 1 base, with 9 bases lying between them. For the CDR3, the DNA is TGTGCCAGCTCAACCGGAGGGTCCTACGAGCAGTACTTC. It translates to CASSTGGSYEQYF.

In its sample, this clonotype was seen a few times. Written as DNA, the CDR3 is TGTGCCAGCAGCTATATTTACCGGGACGCTGGCGAGCAGTACTTC. This translates into CASSYIYRDAGEQYF. The chain uses TRBV7-8 and TRBJ2-7; the D call may be TRBD1 or TRBD2 (5 bases each). CDR1 is SGHVS, CDR2 FQNEAQ, per germline. Trimming took 4 bases from V and 6 from J, leaving 19 bases between them. The length of the CDR3 is 15 residues. The whole variable domain, remainder taken from reference TRBV7-8 and TRBJ2-7, is GAGVSQSPRYKVAKRGQDVALRCDPISGHVSLFWYQQALGQGPEFLTYFQNEAQLDKSGLPSDRFFAERPEGSVSTLKIQRTQQEDSAVYLCASSYIYRDAGEQYFGPGTRLTVT.

J is TRBJ1-3 and V is TRBV5-1; 7 bases are shared with TRBD1. The germline CDR1 and CDR2 sequences are SGHRS and YFSETQ. The J segment lost 1 base and the V segment lost 0 bases, leaving 4 bases of the junction unmatched. The CDR3 length is 16 residues. CDR3: CASSLAGTASGNTIYF. The CDR3 region has the DNA TGCGCCAGCAGCTTGGCCGGGACAGCGTCTGGAAACACCATATATTTT.

The chain couples TRBV7-6 to TRBJ2-2, with 14 positions matching TRBD2. CDR3 length: 19 residues. V trimming: 3 bases; J trimming: 7 bases; junction bases outside the gene matches: 13. Per the germline V gene, CDR1 is SGHVS and CDR2 is FNYEAQ. The CDR3 is CASSFQGLAGALSSGELFF. In DNA form, the CDR3 reads TGTGCCAGCAGCTTCCAGGGACTAGCGGGGGCCCTCTCGAGCGGGGAGCTGTTTTTT.

This clonotype showed up just a few times. The V call is TRBV7-8, the J call TRBJ1-3; 9 bases fit TRBD1. Germline CDR1 SGHVS, CDR2 FQNEAQ. Losses at the gene ends were 5 bases for V and 3 bases for J; bases not matched to a gene: 5. CDR3 size: 15 residues. CDR3 amino acids: CASSTRQGVGNTIYF. CDR3 sequence (DNA): TGTGCCAGCAGCACCCGACAGGGGGTTGGAAACACCATATATTTT. The full variable domain, with the rest looked up from reference TRBV7-8 and TRBJ1-3, is GAGVSQSPRYKVAKRGQDVALRCDPISGHVSLFWYQQALGQGPEFLTYFQNEAQLDKSGLPSDRFFAERPEGSVSTLKIQRTQQEDSAVYLCASSTRQGVGNTIYFGEGSWLTVV.

This clonotype was detected many times. The CDR3 DNA reads TGTGCCAGCAGCCAAGCCGCACAGGGGAATAATGAAAAACTGTTTTTT. Its protein product is CASSQAAQGNNEKLFF. The V gene is TRBV4-2, the J gene TRBJ1-4; 7 bases align to TRBD1. The trim removed 1 base at V and 4 bases at J, leaving 6 bases unmatched. The germline CDR1 and CDR2 sequences are LGHNA and YNFKEQ. The CDR3 contains 16 residues.

This clonotype has a handful of counts. V and J are TRBV7-2 and TRBJ2-1; 10 bases fit TRBD1. The junction had 4 bases not matched to a gene; V was cut back by 2 bases and J by 6 bases. Germline values: CDR1 SGHTA, CDR2 FQGNSA. CDR3 length: 15 residues. CDR3 nucleotide sequence: TGTGCCAGCAGCTTAACGGGACAGGGGACCAATGAGCAGTTCTTC. Protein product: CASSLTGQGTNEQFF.

The rearrangement uses TRBV6-1 and TRBJ2-7, with D possibly TRBD2 on 5 matching bases. V dropped 1 base and J dropped 11 bases, with 9 bases sitting between them. Germline V gene lookup returns CDR1 MNHNS and CDR2 SASEGT. The CDR3 runs to 11 residues. Here the CDR3 DNA reads TGTGCCAGCAGTGAAGTCGTGAGGGAGTACTTC. It translates to CASSEVVREYF.

The rearrangement links TRBV7-2 to TRBJ1-3, with 7 bases identical to TRBD1. This CDR3 has 17 residues. The germline gives CDR1 SGHTA, CDR2 FQGNSA. The V and J ends lost 0 bases and 9 bases, in that order; junction bases with no gene match: 14. The CDR3 coding sequence is TGTGCCAGCAGCTTAGCGATCGACAGGGCTCGGGACACCACCATATATTTT. Translated: CASSLAIDRARDTTIYF.

This clonotype was observed a handful of times. The chain uses TRBV29-1 and TRBJ2-7; 10 bases agree with TRBD1. Trimming took 0 bases from V and 4 from J; bases not matched to a gene: 3. Germline V gene sequence: CDR1 SQVTM, CDR2 ANQGSEA. The CDR3 consists of 14 residues. The CDR3 reads CSVEDPGQGYEQYF. The CDR3 DNA reads TGCAGCGTTGAAGATCCGGGACAGGGGTACGAGCAGTACTTC.

This chain joins TRBV7-9 and TRBJ1-2, with D perhaps TRBD1 (6 bases). The CDR3 is made up of 13 amino acids. Trimming removed 3 bases from V and 3 bases from J, with 8 bases in between. The germline gives CDR1 SEHNR, CDR2 FQNEAQ (reference sequence). CDR3 bases: TGTGCCAGCAGCTTTGGGGGCTACTATGGCTACACCTTC. Residues: CASSFGGYYGYTF.

A few counts support this clonotype. V is TRBV4-2 and J is TRBJ2-7; D possibly matches TRBD1 or TRBD2 (5 bases each). Germline loops: CDR1 LGHNA, CDR2 YNFKEQ. V was trimmed by 1 base and J by 0 bases, leaving 16 bases between them. The CDR3 is 17 amino acids. The CDR3 region is CASSQVGTGPSSYEQYF. CDR3 DNA: TGTGCCAGCAGCCAAGTAGGGACGGGACCCAGCTCCTACGAGCAGTACTTC.

The sample holds a few counts of this clonotype. The chain recombines TRBV7-9 with TRBJ2-7; TRBD1 might be the D (6 bases). This CDR3 region has 13 residues. Trimming removed 1 base from V and 6 bases from J, with 10 bases in between. Germline V CDR1 and CDR2: SEHNR, FQNEAQ (reference sequence). The CDR3 protein is CASSLGQVSEQYF. The CDR3 DNA follows: TGTGCCAGCAGCTTAGGACAGGTGAGCGAGCAGTACTTC.

This clonotype was recorded only once. The V gene is TRBV7-9, the J gene TRBJ1-2; no clear D. CDR3 length: 14 residues. The germline V gene encodes CDR1 SEHNR and CDR2 FQNEAQ (reference sequence). V was clipped by 7 bases and J by 6 bases, with 18 bases between them. In nucleotides, the CDR3 is TGTGCCAGCACCGATAGCGCACAAACCCATGGCTACACCTTC. It specifies CASTDSAQTHGYTF.

The gene calls are TRBV24-1 and TRBJ2-5; D gene unclear. Germline V gene data show CDR1 as KGHDR and CDR2 as SFDVKD. The CDR3 runs 16 residues. Trimming shortened V by 4 bases and J by 2 bases, and 16 bases separated the two germline ends. The CDR3 sequence: CATSDSSAGRQETQYF. CDR3 nucleotides: TGTGCCACCAGTGACTCATCCGCAGGTCGGCAAGAGACCCAGTACTTC.

The sample holds a few counts of this clonotype. The chain uses TRBV7-8 and TRBJ2-1; TRBD2 matches 11 bases. This CDR3 comprises 15 residues. Germline V gene data show CDR1 as SGHVS and CDR2 as FQNEAQ. J gave up 14 bases and V 5 bases, and 14 bases lay outside the gene matches. Here the CDR3 reads CASSLGEVAGGPEFF. The CDR3 nucleotides read TGTGCCAGCAGCCTAGGGGAGGTAGCGGGGGGGCCCGAGTTCTTC.